This T cell receptor (beta chain) came from a study of blood T cell repertoires in COVID-19. The assay was immunoSEQ multiplex PCR, and TCRdb's table has in-frame clones only and misses some. The sample includes about 340,000 clones, about 83% of them seen just once. The CDR3 has 16 residues. In germline, CDR1 is KGHDR, CDR2 SFDVKD. Trimming cost V 0 bases and J 6 bases; bases outside gene matches: 3. The sample consisted of peripheral blood. J is TRBJ2-3 and V is TRBV24-1, with 12 bases matching TRBD2. This TCR was sampled from a man aged 25 to 40 with active or convalescent COVID-19. The CDR3 here is CATSDLRGTSGDTQYF. In DNA form, the CDR3 reads TGTGCCACCAGTGATTTGCGAGGGACTAGCGGGGATACGCAGTATTTT.